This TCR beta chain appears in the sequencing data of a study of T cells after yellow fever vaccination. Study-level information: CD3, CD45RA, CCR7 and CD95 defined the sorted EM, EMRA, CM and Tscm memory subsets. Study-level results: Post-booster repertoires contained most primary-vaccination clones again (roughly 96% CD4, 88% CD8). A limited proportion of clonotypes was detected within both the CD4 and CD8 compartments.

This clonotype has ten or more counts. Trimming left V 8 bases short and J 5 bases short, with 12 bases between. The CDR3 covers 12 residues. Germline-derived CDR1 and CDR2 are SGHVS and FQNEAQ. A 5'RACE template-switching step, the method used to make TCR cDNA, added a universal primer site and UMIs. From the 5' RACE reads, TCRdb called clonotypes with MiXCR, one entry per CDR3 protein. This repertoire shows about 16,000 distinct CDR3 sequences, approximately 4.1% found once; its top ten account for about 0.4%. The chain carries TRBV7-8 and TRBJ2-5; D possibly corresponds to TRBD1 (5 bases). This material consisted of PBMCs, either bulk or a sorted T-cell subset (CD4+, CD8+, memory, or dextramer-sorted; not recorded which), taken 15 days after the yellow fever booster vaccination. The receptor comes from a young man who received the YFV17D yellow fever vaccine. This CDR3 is CASRQGVETQYF. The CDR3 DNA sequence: TGTGCCAGCCGTCAAGGGGTTGAGACCCAGTACTTC.